This T cell receptor beta chain appears in the sequencing data of a study of blood T cell repertoires in COVID-19. V lost 6 bases and J lost 8; bases outside the gene matches: 9. The germline V gene encodes CDR1 MDHEN and CDR2 SYDVKM. The CDR3 is made up of 14 amino acids. Original processing notes: From reference gene primer amplification, estimates of nucleated cell counts were derived. Libraries were prepared by immunoSEQ multiplex PCR; TCRdb keeps only in-frame clonotypes and omits some of them. The D gene and trimming were derived from the DNA, and the V and J assignments and clone size from that table. The sample has a few hundred thousand clones, around 87% seen once.

The V gene is TRBV28, the J gene TRBJ1-4; 7 bases map to TRBD1. Sequences were obtained from peripheral blood. The TCR sequence derives from a woman between 45 and 65 years old with acute or convalescent COVID-19. The CDR3, as DNA: TGTGCCAGCAGCGGACAGGTCCTGGGAGAAAAACTGTTTTTT. It yields the protein CASSGQVLGEKLFF.